The rows below give T cell receptor beta chains drawn from one sample of a study of regulatory T cells in long-lasting Graves disease. Using its own MiXCR run on the multiplex PCR reads, TCRdb lists one record per CDR3 protein. The data show about 400,000 distinct CDR3 sequences, less than 25% seen once. Material: peripheral blood mononuclear cells (PBMCs), obtained when the disease was refractory, from a patient treated with antithyroid drugs. The receptor set was obtained from a female donor with Graves disease. CDR3s include the opening cysteine and the closing phenylalanine or tryptophan. A D gene is named only where the DNA matches it firmly. The listing skips clone size in some rows; elsewhere it reads once, few, many or a size class.

CDR3nt: TGCGCCAGCAGCCTCGGACAGGGCGACAATGAAAAACTGTTTTTT; CDR3aa: CASSLGQGDNEKLFF; d_gene: TRBD1; j_gene: TRBJ1-4; abundance: once; v_gene: TRBV5-1
CDR3nt: TGTGCCAGCACACCGACAGGGCCATCTCAAGAGACCCAGTACTTC; CDR3aa: CASTPTGPSQETQYF; d_gene: TRBD1; j_gene: TRBJ2-5; abundance: many; v_gene: TRBV12-3/TRBV12-4
CDR3nt: TGCGCCAGCAGCCAAGTCTACAGGGGCGATAGCAATCAGCCCCAGCATTTT; CDR3aa: CASSQVYRGDSNQPQHF; d_gene: TRBD1; j_gene: TRBJ1-5; abundance: .; v_gene: TRBV7-9
CDR3nt: TGTGCCAGCAGCCCCGGGACTAGCGGGAGAGCAGATACGCAGTATTTT; CDR3aa: CASSPGTSGRADTQYF; d_gene: TRBD2; j_gene: TRBJ2-3; abundance: .; v_gene: TRBV7-3
CDR3nt: TGTGCCAGCAGCACATACTCGTCCCTCAACTCCTACGAGCAGTACTTC; CDR3aa: CASSTYSSLNSYEQYF; d_gene: .; j_gene: TRBJ2-7; abundance: .; v_gene: TRBV7-8
CDR3nt: TGCGCCAGCAGCCAAGAACAGGGGGATTCACCCCTCCACTTT; CDR3aa: CASSQEQGDSPLHF; d_gene: TRBD1; j_gene: TRBJ1-6; abundance: .; v_gene: TRBV4-3
CDR3nt: TGTGCCATCGCCTCCGGGACAGTTCTGAACCAGCGGAGTCGCTCTGGGGCCAACGTCCTGACTTTC; CDR3aa: CAIASGTVLNQRSRSGANVLTF; d_gene: TRBD1; j_gene: TRBJ2-6; abundance: few; v_gene: TRBV2
CDR3nt: TGTGCCAGCAGGATACAGGGCACCGGGGAGCTGTTTTTT; CDR3aa: CASRIQGTGELFF; d_gene: .; j_gene: TRBJ2-2; abundance: .; v_gene: TRBV2
CDR3nt: TGTGCCACCAATCTAGCGGGAGGGTCCTACGAGCAGTACTTC; CDR3aa: CATNLAGGSYEQYF; d_gene: TRBD2; j_gene: TRBJ2-7; abundance: many; v_gene: TRBV10-3
CDR3nt: TGTGCCAGCAGACGGGGGAGGGACTACACTGAAGCTTTCTTT; CDR3aa: CASRRGRDYTEAFF; d_gene: .; j_gene: TRBJ1-1; abundance: few; v_gene: TRBV9
CDR3nt: TGCAGTGCTAGAAGGCCCCCCGATTCATACTACGAGCAGTACTTC; CDR3aa: CSARRPPDSYYEQYF; d_gene: .; j_gene: TRBJ2-7; abundance: .; v_gene: TRBV20-1
CDR3nt: TGCGCCAGCAGCGCGTACCCCGGACAGGGAGATGGGAGCGGCACAGATACGCAGTATTTT; CDR3aa: CASSAYPGQGDGSGTDTQYF; d_gene: TRBD1; j_gene: TRBJ2-3; abundance: .; v_gene: TRBV5-1
CDR3nt: TGTGCCAGCAGCTTCGGCCCCGAAGCTGGAAACACCATATATTTT; CDR3aa: CASSFGPEAGNTIYF; d_gene: .; j_gene: TRBJ1-3; abundance: .; v_gene: TRBV5-5
CDR3nt: TGTGCCAGCAAGGACGGATACGAGCAGTACTTC; CDR3aa: CASKDGYEQYF; d_gene: .; j_gene: TRBJ2-7; abundance: many; v_gene: TRBV6-1
CDR3nt: TGTGCCAGTAGCAATTCGAAAGGGACCTTAGCCAAAAACATTCAGTACTTC; CDR3aa: CASSNSKGTLAKNIQYF; d_gene: .; j_gene: TRBJ2-4; abundance: once; v_gene: TRBV19
CDR3nt: TGTGCCAGCAGTGAGGTTGGAGCTCGGACCGGGGAGCTGTTTTTT; CDR3aa: CASSEVGARTGELFF; d_gene: .; j_gene: TRBJ2-2; abundance: .; v_gene: TRBV6-1
CDR3nt: TGTGCCTGGAGTGTAGTATCTGGGGCCAACGTCCTGACTTTC; CDR3aa: CAWSVVSGANVLTF; d_gene: .; j_gene: TRBJ2-6; abundance: few; v_gene: TRBV30
CDR3nt: TGTGCCAGCAGCTTGGGTATCAATCAGCCCCAGCATTTT; CDR3aa: CASSLGINQPQHF; d_gene: .; j_gene: TRBJ1-5; abundance: many; v_gene: TRBV7-9
CDR3nt: TGTGCCAGCACCTCCCGGACTAGCGGGAGTTTGATGGTGGCTGGGGAGCTGTTTTTT; CDR3aa: CASTSRTSGSLMVAGELFF; d_gene: TRBD2; j_gene: TRBJ2-2; abundance: many; v_gene: TRBV28
CDR3nt: TGTGCCGCCAGCGGACAGGGGGGAGGCACTGAAGCTTTCTTT; CDR3aa: CAASGQGGGTEAFF; d_gene: TRBD1; j_gene: TRBJ1-1; abundance: .; v_gene: TRBV6-1
CDR3nt: TGTGCCAGCAGTAGAGGGACGGTCGACTATGGCTACACCTTC; CDR3aa: CASSRGTVDYGYTF; d_gene: .; j_gene: TRBJ1-2; abundance: few; v_gene: TRBV2
CDR3nt: TGTGCCAGCAGCGAGTACGGACAGGGGGCGGGGCAGTACTTC; CDR3aa: CASSEYGQGAGQYF; d_gene: TRBD1; j_gene: TRBJ2-7; abundance: many; v_gene: TRBV27
CDR3nt: TGTGCCAGCAGCTCCCAGGCGGGAGATCGGGAGCAGTACTTC; CDR3aa: CASSSQAGDREQYF; d_gene: TRBD2; j_gene: TRBJ2-7; abundance: .; v_gene: TRBV7-3
CDR3nt: TGCAGCGTCCTCGGACAGGGGAACTATGGCTACACCTTC; CDR3aa: CSVLGQGNYGYTF; d_gene: TRBD1; j_gene: TRBJ1-2; abundance: few; v_gene: TRBV29-1
CDR3nt: TGTGCCAGCAGCGCAAGCTCCCCCGAGCAGTACTTC; CDR3aa: CASSASSPEQYF; d_gene: .; j_gene: TRBJ2-7; abundance: many; v_gene: TRBV12-3/TRBV12-4
CDR3nt: TGTGCCAGCAATAGCGGGGCGCCTGAAGCTTTCTTT; CDR3aa: CASNSGAPEAFF; d_gene: .; j_gene: TRBJ1-1; abundance: many; v_gene: TRBV6-1
CDR3nt: TGTGCCAGCAAGGGACTTACGCCCTACGAGCAGTACTTC; CDR3aa: CASKGLTPYEQYF; d_gene: .; j_gene: TRBJ2-7; abundance: many; v_gene: TRBV27
CDR3nt: TGTGCCATCAGCGTGGACAGGGCCTACGAGCAGTACTTC; CDR3aa: CAISVDRAYEQYF; d_gene: TRBD1; j_gene: TRBJ2-7; abundance: .; v_gene: TRBV10-3
CDR3nt: TGTGCCAGCAGCACCGAAGCGGGAGCGAACACCGGGGAGCTGTTTTTT; CDR3aa: CASSTEAGANTGELFF; d_gene: TRBD2; j_gene: TRBJ2-2; abundance: few; v_gene: TRBV11-2
CDR3nt: TGTGCCACTCGGGGACAGGCGAACACCGGGGAGCTGTTTTTT; CDR3aa: CATRGQANTGELFF; d_gene: TRBD1; j_gene: TRBJ2-2; abundance: .; v_gene: TRBV28
CDR3nt: TGTGCCAGCAGCCCCTTGAACGGGGAGCTGTTTTTT; CDR3aa: CASSPLNGELFF; d_gene: .; j_gene: TRBJ2-2; abundance: many; v_gene: TRBV27
CDR3nt: TGTGCCAGCAGCCAAGATTCATCGGGTGAAGCTTTCTTT; CDR3aa: CASSQDSSGEAFF; d_gene: .; j_gene: TRBJ1-1; abundance: .; v_gene: TRBV3-2
CDR3nt: TGCAGTGCTAGTCGGCCAGGTCTCGGCGAGCAGTACTTC; CDR3aa: CSASRPGLGEQYF; d_gene: .; j_gene: TRBJ2-7; abundance: .; v_gene: TRBV20-1
CDR3nt: TGTGCCAGCAGCTTAGCGCGGTGGGGGGAGGGCCGCCCAATAGAGACCCAGTGCTTC; CDR3aa: CASSLARWGEGRPIETQCF; d_gene: TRBD2; j_gene: TRBJ2-5; abundance: many; v_gene: TRBV7-8
CDR3nt: TGTGCCAGCAGCCTGAGTTCGAGCTCTGGAAACACCATATATTTT; CDR3aa: CASSLSSSSGNTIYF; d_gene: .; j_gene: TRBJ1-3; abundance: .; v_gene: TRBV7-2
CDR3nt: TGCAGTGCTCCAACTAGGAAACCCCCCTACGAGCAGTACTTC; CDR3aa: CSAPTRKPPYEQYF; d_gene: .; j_gene: TRBJ2-7; abundance: few; v_gene: TRBV20-1